This is a list of T cell receptor beta chains from one sample in a study of brain metastases from non-small cell lung cancer. The table came from immunoSEQ multiplex PCR; TCRdb's copy has only in-frame clones and leaves some out. The sample lists about 1,500 clones; around 90% were seen once. The sequencing sample was made of tumor-adjacent normal tissue. Receptors were obtained from a donor aged 40 or over with non-small cell lung cancer. CDR3s include the opening cysteine and the closing phenylalanine or tryptophan. The D gene is left open where the match is weak. Rows may omit the clone size; those that give it use once, few, many or a size class.

J,size,D,V,DNA,CDR3
TRBJ2-3,.,.,TRBV5-1,TGCGCCAGCAGCTTGGCCCCAGTAAGCGCGAACACAGATACGCAGTATTTT,CASSLAPVSANTDTQYF
TRBJ1-5,.,.,TRBV6-5,TGTGCCAGCAGGGGTGAGAATAGCAATCAGCCCCAGCATTTT,CASRGENSNQPQHF
TRBJ2-7,.,TRBD1,TRBV19,TGTGCCAGTCGGGACAGTGTAAAGTACGAGCAGTACTTC,CASRDSVKYEQYF
TRBJ2-1,.,TRBD1,TRBV29-1,TGCAGCGTAAACAGGGGGGTTATCGATGAGCAGTTCTTC,CSVNRGVIDEQFF
TRBJ1-5,.,.,TRBV4-2,TGTGCCAGCAGCCAAGACGGGGGAACACGGCCCCAGCATTTT,CASSQDGGTRPQHF
TRBJ1-3,few,.,TRBV9,TGTGCCAGCAGCGCTAGCTCTGGAAACACCATATATTTT,CASSASSGNTIYF
TRBJ2-1,.,.,TRBV9,TGTGCCAGCAGGCCCCTTTTGCGAGGTGCAGTCTACAATGAGCAGTTCTTC,CASRPLLRGAVYNEQFF
TRBJ2-3,.,.,TRBV5-5,TGTGCCAGCAGCTTGCCGGGGACCATACAACGATTAGATACGCAGTATTTT,CASSLPGTIQRLDTQYF
TRBJ2-5,.,.,TRBV5-6,TGTGCCAGCAGCTTGACTATTCGCCAAGAGACCCAGTACTTC,CASSLTIRQETQYF
TRBJ2-1,.,.,TRBV28,TGTGCCAGCAGTTTTGGTCCGCGGGCCAATGAGCAGTTCTTC,CASSFGPRANEQFF
TRBJ2-1,.,TRBD1,TRBV13,TGTGCCAGCAGAAGAGAGGGGACAGGGACCCCACGGGAGCAGTTCTTC,CASRREGTGTPREQFF
TRBJ2-7,.,.,TRBV18,TGTGCCAGCTCACGAGACAGGAGCTCCTACGAGCAGTACTTC,CASSRDRSSYEQYF
TRBJ2-7,.,.,TRBV29-1,TGCAGCGTCAGGGTTCCTGGGGACGAGCAGTACTTC,CSVRVPGDEQYF
TRBJ2-7,.,TRBD2,TRBV5-5,TGTGCCAGCAGCTTGGACCCCGGGACTAGCGGGAGGTTACCCTACGAGCAGTACTTC,CASSLDPGTSGRLPYEQYF
TRBJ1-3,.,.,TRBV7-2,TGTGCCAGCAGCTTAAGGGCTTGGGGGAACACCATATATTTT,CASSLRAWGNTIYF
TRBJ2-5,.,.,TRBV6-2/TRBV6-3,TGTGCCAGCAGCCGAGAACAGGGAGGAGAGACCCAGTACTTC,CASSREQGGETQYF
TRBJ2-3,.,.,TRBV20-1,TGCAGTGCTAGTAGTAACCGGGACGCTAGCACAGATACGCAGTATTTT,CSASSNRDASTDTQYF
TRBJ2-5,.,.,TRBV7-8,TGTGCCAGCAGCTACGACAGTAATACTAGGGAGACCCAGTACTTC,CASSYDSNTRETQYF
TRBJ1-1,.,TRBD1,TRBV18,TGTGCCAGCTCACCCACAGGGGCGCTAAACATTGAAGCTTTCTTT,CASSPTGALNIEAFF
TRBJ2-2,.,.,TRBV18,TGTGCCAGCTCACCAGTGGACACCGGGGAGCTGTTTTTT,CASSPVDTGELFF
TRBJ2-2,.,.,TRBV2,TGTGCCAGCATGTGGGGTTCCACCGGGGAGCTGTTTTTT,CASMWGSTGELFF
TRBJ1-1,once,TRBD1,TRBV7-2,TGTGCCAGCAGCTTAGACAACAGGGGCACTGAAGCTTTCTTT,CASSLDNRGTEAFF
TRBJ2-1,.,TRBD2,TRBV6-1,TGTGCCAGCAGTGATGGGACTAGCGGGAGGGGGAATGAGCAGTTCTTC,CASSDGTSGRGNEQFF
TRBJ2-7,.,TRBD1,TRBV28,TGTGCCAGCAGTCCCTCCAGGGACAGGCCGTCCTTATTCTCCTACGAGCAGTACTTC,CASSPSRDRPSLFSYEQYF